This section outlines one T cell receptor beta chain sequence together with its context. Its specificity is unknown. CD45RO-negative, CCR7-positively selected cells formed the naive CD8 fraction, excluding terminally differentiated effector memory CD45RA+ cells. Only in-frame clones appear in the TCRdb table, and some are missing; sequencing was by immunoSEQ multiplex PCR. Here the sample spans millions of clones, about 95% being singletons. The sample is drawn from a study of shared clonotypes between healthy human individuals. Whole-study findings and limits: With few donors, the genetic and exposure-history diversity represented was limited. In a few donors, about 5% of naive CD4 clonotypes appeared in common.

Per the germline V gene, CDR1 is PRHDT and CDR2 is FYEKMQ (reference sequence). Trimming pared 4 bases from V and 3 bases from J, leaving 16 bases between. The CDR3 is 16 residues long. The specimen sequenced was naive CD8+ T cells sorted from blood. The V call is TRBV13, the J call TRBJ2-1, with D perhaps TRBD2 (6 bases). This TCR came from a man younger than 30 in good health. CDR3 sequence: CASSSRDSSLYNEQFF. The CDR3 DNA is TGTGCCAGCAGCTCCCGGGACTCCTCCCTCTACAATGAGCAGTTCTTC.